The clone carrying this T cell receptor (beta chain) was seen repeatedly, ten times or more. The sample belongs to a study of regulatory T cells in long-lasting Graves disease. As for the study in general: Newly diagnosed Graves' patients took antithyroid drugs under 3 months.

Time point specified: newly diagnosed GD, antithyroid drugs for less than 3 months. Isolated PBMC RNA provided the starting material for the TCR library. Patients met American Thyroid Association criteria for Graves' disease. Investigators prepared the TCR beta libraries by applying iRepertoire HTBI primers and Arm-PCR of CDR3 regions. Original methodology: The samples yielded about 60 TRBV and 14 TRBJ segments. One entry per CDR3 protein results from TCRdb running MiXCR on the multiplex PCR reads. The V and J calls and clone size are TCRdb's, not the authors'. The sample lists a few hundred thousand distinct CDR3 sequences; 15% were seen once. The J segment lost 0 bases and the V segment lost 4 bases, leaving 5 bases of the junction unmatched. The CDR3 sequence is 15 residues long. These data are also associated with another study on T cells in Graves' hyperthyroidism and ophthalmopathy.

The material was peripheral blood mononuclear cells (PBMCs), obtained at new diagnosis, from a patient treated with antithyroid drugs. This clonotype originated in a woman between 35 and 50 years old with Graves disease. The chain combines TRBV12-3 or TRBV12-4 with TRBJ2-7; 8 bases agree with TRBD2. CDR3 in amino acids: CASSSIAGNSYEQYF. The CDR3 DNA is TGTGCCAGCAGTTCGATAGCGGGGAACTCCTACGAGCAGTACTTC.